This TCR beta chain derives from a study of blood T cell repertoires in COVID-19. Sequencing was performed with immunoSEQ multiplex PCR; in TCRdb, only in-frame clones are kept and a portion is missing. The table records 200,000 to 300,000 clones, approximately 80% of them present only once. The CDR3 loop spans 16 amino acids. The V end lost 0 bases, the J end lost 4 bases, and 16 bases lay between the germline ends. The germline V gene encodes CDR1 SGDLS and CDR2 YYNGEE. This clone appeared once. This chain joins TRBV9 and TRBJ2-5, with D possibly being TRBD2 (7 bases). The sequenced material came from peripheral blood. This receptor was obtained from a woman aged 80 or older with acute or convalescent COVID-19. The CDR3 here is CASSVEGGGGRETQYF. The CDR3 DNA is TGTGCCAGCAGCGTAGAGGGCGGGGGCGGAAGAGAGACCCAGTACTTC.